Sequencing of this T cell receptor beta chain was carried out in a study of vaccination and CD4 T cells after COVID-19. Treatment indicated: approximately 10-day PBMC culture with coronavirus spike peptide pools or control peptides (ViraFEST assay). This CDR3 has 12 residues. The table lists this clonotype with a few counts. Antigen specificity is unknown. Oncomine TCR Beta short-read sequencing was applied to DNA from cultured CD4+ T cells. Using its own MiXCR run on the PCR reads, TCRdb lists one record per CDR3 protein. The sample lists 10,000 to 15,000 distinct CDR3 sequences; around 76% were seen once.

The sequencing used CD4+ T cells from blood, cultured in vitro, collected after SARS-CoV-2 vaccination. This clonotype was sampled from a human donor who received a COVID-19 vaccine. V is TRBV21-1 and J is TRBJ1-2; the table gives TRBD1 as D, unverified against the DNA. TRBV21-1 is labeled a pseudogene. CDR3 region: CASWTGPRGYTF. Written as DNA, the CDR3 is TGTGCCAGTTGGACAGGGCCTCGTGGCTACACCTTC.